The rows below give T cell receptor beta chains drawn from one sample of a study of cytomegalovirus exposure and HLA in healthy donors. Profiling relied on immunoSEQ multiplex PCR, and the TCRdb table lists in-frame clones only, not all of them. Here the sample spans about 160,000 clones, about 80% being singletons. The specimen sequenced was PBMCs. The receptors shown here come from a female donor in good health and CMV-seronegative. The CDR3 runs from the conserved cysteine through the conserved F or W. Fields, in order: V gene, D gene, clone size, J gene, CDR3 DNA, CDR3 protein. A D gene is named only where the DNA matches it firmly. Clone size, where shown, is once, few, many, or a class for clones that have expanded.

v_gene: TRBV11-3; d_gene: -; abundance: -; j_gene: TRBJ2-3; CDR3nt: TGTGCCAGCAGCTCCCTGGTCGGCGCAGGGTTGACAGATACGCAGTATTTT; CDR3aa: CASSSLVGAGLTDTQYF
v_gene: TRBV6-5; d_gene: -; abundance: -; j_gene: TRBJ1-2; CDR3nt: TGTGCCAGCAGTTACTCCGGCGAGGGAGGTGGCTACACCTTC; CDR3aa: CASSYSGEGGGYTF
v_gene: TRBV6-5; d_gene: -; abundance: -; j_gene: TRBJ2-3; CDR3nt: TGTGCCGGCAGCCCCCGAGACCCCGGCGGGGATACGCAGTATTTT; CDR3aa: CAGSPRDPGGDTQYF
v_gene: TRBV5-1; d_gene: TRBD1; abundance: -; j_gene: TRBJ2-5; CDR3nt: TGCGCCAGCAGCGAGGGACAGGGGGCGACCTTAGAGACCCAGTACTTC; CDR3aa: CASSEGQGATLETQYF
v_gene: TRBV7-9; d_gene: TRBD2; abundance: -; j_gene: TRBJ2-2; CDR3nt: TGTGCCAGCAGCTTAGTGACGGGGGGACCCGGGGAGCTGTTTTTT; CDR3aa: CASSLVTGGPGELFF
v_gene: TRBV27; d_gene: TRBD1; abundance: few; j_gene: TRBJ2-2; CDR3nt: TGTGCCAGCAGTTCCCTCGACAGGGTCGCGAACACCGGGGAGCTGTTTTTT; CDR3aa: CASSSLDRVANTGELFF
v_gene: TRBV11-2; d_gene: -; abundance: -; j_gene: TRBJ1-3; CDR3nt: TGTGCCAGCAGCCCCCCTCGCGTCCGAGGGAGTTCTGGAAACACCATATATTTT; CDR3aa: CASSPPRVRGSSGNTIYF
v_gene: TRBV11-2; d_gene: -; abundance: few; j_gene: TRBJ2-6; CDR3nt: TGTGCCAGCAGTATCTCTGGGGCCAACGTCCTGACTTTC; CDR3aa: CASSISGANVLTF
v_gene: TRBV5-1; d_gene: -; abundance: -; j_gene: TRBJ1-1; CDR3nt: TGCGCCAGCAGCTTGGCAGGGTCGGTCACTGAAGCTTTCTTT; CDR3aa: CASSLAGSVTEAFF
v_gene: TRBV5-4; d_gene: -; abundance: -; j_gene: TRBJ2-3; CDR3nt: TGTGCCAGCAGCTTGGGGCTAGCTGGAGATACGCAGTATTTT; CDR3aa: CASSLGLAGDTQYF
v_gene: TRBV5-1; d_gene: -; abundance: few; j_gene: TRBJ2-5; CDR3nt: TGCGCCAGCAGCTTGGATTCCGGGGGAGAGACCCAGTACTTC; CDR3aa: CASSLDSGGETQYF
v_gene: TRBV7-3; d_gene: TRBD1; abundance: -; j_gene: TRBJ2-1; CDR3nt: TGTGCCAGCAGCTCCGGGGACAGGATTGGTAACAATGAGCAGTTCTTC; CDR3aa: CASSSGDRIGNNEQFF
v_gene: TRBV9; d_gene: TRBD1; abundance: once; j_gene: TRBJ1-5; CDR3nt: TGTGCCAGCAGTGGGACAGGGGAGCAGCCCCAGCATTTT; CDR3aa: CASSGTGEQPQHF
v_gene: TRBV5-1; d_gene: TRBD1; abundance: -; j_gene: TRBJ2-3; CDR3nt: TGCGCCAGCAGCCTCCGGGACAGGGCTCATACGCAGTATTTT; CDR3aa: CASSLRDRAHTQYF
v_gene: TRBV21-1; d_gene: -; abundance: -; j_gene: TRBJ2-7; CDR3nt: TGTGCCAGCAGCTCCCCGGGAGGCAGGACAAGCTCCTACGAGCAGTACTTC; CDR3aa: CASSSPGGRTSSYEQYF
v_gene: TRBV6-5; d_gene: -; abundance: once; j_gene: TRBJ1-1; CDR3nt: TGTGCCAGCAGTTACTCGATTGCTGGGGGGAGAACTGAAGCTTTCTTT; CDR3aa: CASSYSIAGGRTEAFF
v_gene: TRBV5-4; d_gene: TRBD2; abundance: -; j_gene: TRBJ2-5; CDR3nt: TGTGCCAGCAGCTTGGTTGGGGAGGGAGAGACCCAGTACTTC; CDR3aa: CASSLVGEGETQYF
v_gene: TRBV30; d_gene: TRBD1; abundance: -; j_gene: TRBJ2-3; CDR3nt: TGTGCCTGGAGCAGGGGGCGGGTAGATACGCAGTATTTT; CDR3aa: CAWSRGRVDTQYF
v_gene: TRBV5-4; d_gene: -; abundance: -; j_gene: TRBJ2-2; CDR3nt: TGTGCCAGCAGCTCTGAAGCGGCTGCGAACACCGGGGAGCTGTTTTTT; CDR3aa: CASSSEAAANTGELFF